The entry below gives a single T cell receptor (beta chain) sequence along with its context. Its antigen is not known. This CDR3 is 15 amino acids long. Trimming took 9 bases from V and 3 from J, leaving 15 bases between them. TCRdb reprocessed the RT-PCR reads via MiXCR and lists one record per CDR3 protein. This table has about 480,000 distinct CDR3 sequences, 25% appearing once. The data were taken from a study of response to subunit inactivated influenza vaccine. Whole-study results and caveats: Authors suggested that a seasonal influenza vaccination recruits few new T cells each time.

The receptor was derived from a man in his fifties who received an inactivated influenza vaccine. V usage is TRBV23-1 and J usage is TRBJ2-6; D is perhaps TRBD1 or TRBD2 (6 bases each). TRBV23-1 is an ORF; its function is uncertain. This material consisted of CD4+ T cells sorted from PBMCs, taken more than 4 days after vaccination. CDR3 protein: CASVPGANGANVLTF. Written as DNA, the CDR3 is TGCGCCAGTGTTCCGGGGGCAAATGGGGCCAACGTCCTGACTTTC.